The rows below give T cell receptor beta chains drawn from one sample of a study of read filtering for tumor transcriptome and immune sequencing. TCRdb re-derived calls from the reads in MiXCR, one entry per CDR3 protein. The data show roughly 61,000 distinct CDR3 sequences, with around 12% seen just once and around 15% held by the top ten. Sequenced input: a population of CD138-negative cells sorted from bone marrow. These receptors all stem from a donor aged 40 or older with multiple myeloma. The CDR3 runs from the conserved cysteine through the conserved F or W. A D gene is named only where the DNA matches it firmly. Where a row states a size, it is once, few, many or the class of an expanded clone; other rows omit it.

j_call | d_call | clone_size | cdr3_length | v_call | cdr3_aa | cdr3_nt
TRBJ2-7 | NA | few | 13 | TRBV6-5 | CASSYSGRGHKYF | TGTGCCAGCAGTTACTCCGGCCGGGGGCATAAGTACTTC
TRBJ2-7 | TRBD1 | many | 16 | TRBV5-8 | CASRIEGQGRETEQYF | TGTGCCAGCAGAATTGAGGGACAGGGAAGGGAAACCGAGCAGTACTTC
TRBJ2-4 | TRBD1 | many | 15 | TRBV29-1 | CSAGTGGLRGNIQYF | TGCAGCGCCGGGACAGGGGGTCTAAGGGGAAACATTCAGTACTTC
TRBJ1-1 | NA | many | 13 | TRBV29-1 | CSVQKTQNTEAFF | TGCAGCGTTCAGAAGACACAGAACACTGAAGCTTTCTTT
TRBJ1-3 | NA | many | 14 | TRBV12-3/TRBV12-4 | CASRTTGLGNTIYF | TGTGCCAGCAGAACCACAGGGTTGGGAAACACCATATATTTT
TRBJ2-1 | TRBD1 | many | 15 | TRBV11-2 | CASSTRGQGINEQFF | TGTGCCAGCAGCACAAGAGGACAGGGAATTAATGAGCAGTTCTTC
TRBJ2-7 | NA | once | 14 | TRBV6-5 | CASSETPNAGEQYF | TGTGCCAGCAGTGAAACCCCCAACGCGGGGGAGCAGTACTTC
TRBJ1-1 | TRBD1 | NA | 14 | TRBV6-5 | CASRRQGPNTEAFF | TGTGCCAGCAGGAGACAGGGGCCGAACACTGAAGCTTTCTTT
TRBJ2-3 | NA | NA | 12 | TRBV29-1 | CSSSQTTDTQYF | TGCAGCAGTTCCCAGACCACAGATACGCAGTATTTT
TRBJ1-1 | NA | NA | 17 | TRBV6-1 | CASQLFYKTDNSAEAFF | TGTGCCAGCCAGCTATTCTACAAAACAGACAATTCCGCTGAAGCTTTCTTT
TRBJ1-4 | TRBD1 | NA | 16 | TRBV5-1 | CASSPTSTGVREKPFF | TGCGCCAGTAGCCCAACCTCGACAGGGGTTCGCGAAAAACCGTTTTTT
TRBJ2-5 | TRBD1 | many | 15 | TRBV18 | CASSLDRGSQETQYF | TGTGCCAGCTCACTCGACAGGGGGAGCCAAGAGACCCAGTACTTC
TRBJ2-2 | NA | many | 15 | TRBV5-1 | CASSLWGSDTGELFF | TGTGCCAGCAGCTTATGGGGGTCAGACACCGGGGAGCTGTTTTTT
TRBJ1-2 | NA | many | 12 | TRBV29-1 | CSVHPGSYGYTF | TGCAGCGTTCATCCAGGGTCCTATGGCTACACCTTC
TRBJ2-1 | TRBD2 | many | 17 | TRBV20-1 | CSARGLAGGSFYNEQFF | TGCAGTGCTAGAGGACTAGCGGGGGGGAGTTTTTACAATGAGCAGTTCTTC
TRBJ2-2 | NA | many | 17 | TRBV19 | CASTDPGRGVGTGELFF | TGTGCCAGTACCGACCCCGGTAGGGGGGTCGGCACCGGGGAGCTGTTTTTT
TRBJ2-5 | NA | many | 15 | TRBV24-1 | CATSDRAEVTETQYF | TGTGCCACCAGTGACAGGGCTGAAGTGACGGAGACCCAGTACTTC
TRBJ2-6 | NA | many | 16 | TRBV5-1 | CASSSTTVSGANVLTF | TGCGCCAGCAGCTCCACGACAGTCTCTGGGGCCAACGTCCTGACTTTC
TRBJ2-6 | TRBD1 | many | 16 | TRBV6-2/TRBV6-3 | CASSPRQGSGANVLTF | TGTGCCAGCAGTCCACGACAGGGCTCTGGGGCCAACGTCCTGACTTTC
TRBJ1-5 | TRBD1 | NA | 15 | TRBV6-1 | CASSGDRVYGQPQHF | TGTGCCAGCAGTGGGGACAGGGTGTATGGTCAGCCCCAGCATTTT
TRBJ2-1 | TRBD1 | many | 16 | TRBV7-2 | CASSLALGTGYNEQFF | TGTGCCAGCAGCTTAGCGTTGGGGACAGGGTACAATGAGCAGTTCTTC
TRBJ2-2 | NA | many | 13 | TRBV6-1 | CASSVQGTGELFF | TGTGCCAGCAGTGTTCAGGGTACCGGGGAGCTGTTTTTT
TRBJ2-3 | NA | many | 14 | TRBV19 | CASSPTLSTDTQYF | TGTGCCAGTAGTCCGACACTAAGCACAGATACGCAGTATTTT
TRBJ1-1 | NA | many | 12 | TRBV3-1 | CASSQVKSEAFF | TGTGCCAGCAGCCAGGTGAAGAGTGAAGCTTTCTTT
TRBJ1-6 | TRBD1 | many | 17 | TRBV3-1 | CASSQGVVRQGDSPLHF | TGTGCCAGCAGCCAAGGGGTTGTGCGACAGGGAGATTCACCCCTCCACTTT
TRBJ2-6 | TRBD1 | many | 16 | TRBV9 | CASSGQGASGANVLTF | TGTGCCAGCAGCGGACAGGGGGCGTCTGGGGCCAACGTCCTGACTTTC
TRBJ1-2 | NA | few | 14 | TRBV5-4 | CASSPRLEYYGYTF | TGTGCCAGCAGCCCGAGACTGGAGTACTATGGCTACACCTTC
TRBJ2-2 | NA | many | 15 | TRBV11-3 | CASSPYGGNTGELFF | TGTGCCAGCAGTCCCTACGGGGGCAACACCGGGGAGCTGTTTTTT
TRBJ1-5 | TRBD1 | many | 13 | TRBV6-1 | CASQGAVGQPQHF | TGTGCCAGTCAGGGGGCAGTAGGGCAGCCCCAGCATTTT
TRBJ2-5 | NA | NA | 18 | TRBV5-1 | CASSLAPVAGANQETQYF | TGCGCCAGCAGCTTGGCCCCGGTTGCGGGGGCAAACCAAGAGACCCAGTACTTC
TRBJ1-1 | NA | many | 13 | TRBV30 | CAWSFQLNTEAFF | TGTGCCTGGAGTTTTCAGCTGAACACTGAAGCTTTCTTT